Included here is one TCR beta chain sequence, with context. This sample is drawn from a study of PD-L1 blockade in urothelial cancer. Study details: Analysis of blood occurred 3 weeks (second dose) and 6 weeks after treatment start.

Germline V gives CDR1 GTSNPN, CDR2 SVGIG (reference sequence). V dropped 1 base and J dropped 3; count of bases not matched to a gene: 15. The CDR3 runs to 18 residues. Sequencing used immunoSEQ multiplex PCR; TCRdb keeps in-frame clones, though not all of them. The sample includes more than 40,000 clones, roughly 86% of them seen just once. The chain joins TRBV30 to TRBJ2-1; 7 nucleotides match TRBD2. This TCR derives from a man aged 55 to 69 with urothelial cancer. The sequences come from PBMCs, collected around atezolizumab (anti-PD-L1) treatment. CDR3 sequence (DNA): TGTGCCTGGAGTGGGGCTAGCGGTAGAGGGTCCGGCTACAATGAGCAGTTCTTC. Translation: CAWSGASGRGSGYNEQFF.